This passage covers 19 T cell receptor beta chains from one sample sequenced in a study of shared clonotypes between healthy human individuals. The assay was immunoSEQ multiplex PCR, and TCRdb's table has in-frame clones only and misses some. Of more than 600,000 clones listed, 92% were seen once; the top ten hold roughly 24%. In the naive CD8 group, cells lacked CD45RO and were positively selected for CCR7, so terminally differentiated effector memory CD45RA+ cells were left out. The specimen sequenced was naive CD8+ T cells sorted from blood. The receptors originated from a man aged 30 to 39 in good health.

This sequence joins TRBV6-5 and TRBJ1-2, with D perhaps matching TRBD1 (5 bases). The germline CDR1 and CDR2 sequences are MNHEY and SVGAGI. The CDR3 has 16 residues. The V and J ends lost 3 bases and 1 base respectively, with 15 bases between them. The CDR3 sequence: CASSYWQGTNNYGYTF. Here the CDR3 DNA reads TGTGCCAGCAGTTATTGGCAGGGAACCAATAACTATGGCTACACCTTC.

J is TRBJ2-7 and V is TRBV5-5; 8 nucleotides match TRBD2. V lost 0 bases, J lost 2 bases, and 4 bases stayed unmatched. Per germline, CDR1 SGHKS and CDR2 YYEKEE (reference sequence). The CDR3 has 15 residues. The CDR3 region has the DNA TGTGCCAGCAGCTTGGAAGCGGGGGCCCCCTACGAGCAGTACTTC. This translates into CASSLEAGAPYEQYF.

The chain is built from TRBV28 and TRBJ2-7; 13 bases agree with TRBD2. V shed 6 bases, J shed 5 bases, and the junction held 7 bases outside the gene matches. Germline assignment: CDR1 MDHEN and CDR2 SYDVKM. The CDR3 sequence is 15 residues long. The CDR3 DNA reads TGTGCCAGCAGACTACTAGCGGGAGGGTCCAACGAGCAGTACTTC. Translating it yields CASRLLAGGSNEQYF. The full variable domain, in which reference TRBV28 and TRBJ2-7 provide the parts outside the CDR3, is DVKVTQSSRYLVKRTGEKVFLECVQDMDHENMFWYRQDPGLGLRLIYFSYDVKMKEKGDIPEGYSVSREKKERFSLILESASTNQTSMYLCASRLLAGGSNEQYFGPGTRLTVT.

The genes are TRBV10-3 and TRBJ2-7, with 10 bases identical to TRBD1. V was pared by 5 bases and J by 5 bases, with 6 bases of the junction left unmatched. CDR1 and CDR2 (germline): ENHRY, SYGVKD. The CDR3 has 14 residues. The CDR3: CAISLTGGENEQYF. CDR3 bases: TGTGCCATCAGTCTGACAGGGGGCGAGAACGAGCAGTACTTC.

The J gene is TRBJ2-7, the V gene TRBV28; 9 bases align to TRBD2. Germline V gene lookup returns CDR1 MDHEN and CDR2 SYDVKM. The V gene end was trimmed by 4 bases and the J gene end by 6 bases; junction bases not matched to a gene: 7. This CDR3 comprises 14 residues. Written as DNA, the CDR3 is TGTGCCAGCAGTTATACCGGGACTAGCCTCGAGCAGTACTTC. It specifies CASSYTGTSLEQYF.

The J gene is TRBJ2-7, the V gene TRBV30; 11 nucleotides match TRBD1. With V trimmed by 0 bases and J by 5 bases, 3 bases remained unmatched. The CDR3 spans 14 residues. Per germline, CDR1 GTSNPN and CDR2 SVGIG (reference sequence). CDR3 bases: TGTGCCTGGAGTGTACGGGACAGGGGGAACGAGCAGTACTTC. This translates into CAWSVRDRGNEQYF.

This rearrangement joins TRBV7-9 to TRBJ1-1, with 7 bases aligning to TRBD1. The V and J ends lost 5 bases and 8 bases, in that order; junction bases with no gene match: 5. Germline CDR1 and CDR2: SEHNR and FQNEAQ (reference sequence). CDR3 length: 12 amino acids. The CDR3 DNA reads TGTGCCAGCAGCCCCACAGGGGCGGAAGCTTTCTTT. It codes for CASSPTGAEAFF.

V and J are TRBV7-6 and TRBJ2-7, with 7 bases identical to TRBD1. The CDR3 extends over 16 amino acids. V lost 1 base, J lost 7 bases, and 13 bases stayed unmatched. Germline CDR1 SGHVS, CDR2 FNYEAQ. The CDR3 DNA is TGTGCCAGCAGCTTAGACCGGACAGGTACGGATCGGGAGCAGTACTTC. Residues: CASSLDRTGTDREQYF.

V and J are TRBV10-3 and TRBJ2-1; 15 bases map to TRBD2. Germline CDR1 reads ENHRY; CDR2 reads SYGVKD. V shed 2 bases and J 8 bases; nucleotides not matched to a gene: 16. The CDR3 consists of 20 residues. CDR3 amino acids: CAISEKRGTGTSGRSYEQFF. CDR3 nucleotides: TGTGCCATCAGTGAGAAAAGGGGGACCGGGACTAGCGGGAGGTCCTATGAGCAGTTCTTC.

This chain connects TRBV7-6 to TRBJ2-2, with TRBD2 identical over 10 bases. The germline gives CDR1 SGHVS, CDR2 FNYEAQ. After removal of 5 bases from V and 0 bases from J, the junction contained 3 bases not matched to a gene. The CDR3 contains 16 residues. The CDR3 sequence is CASSPAGGANTGELFF. The CDR3 DNA is TGTGCCAGCAGCCCAGCGGGAGGGGCGAACACCGGGGAGCTGTTTTTT.

This clone was detected only a few times. The rearrangement joins TRBV10-3 to TRBJ1-4; D is unresolved. The length of the CDR3 is 13 residues. Trimming pared 3 bases from V and 6 bases from J, leaving 8 bases between. The germline CDR1 and CDR2 sequences are ENHRY and SYGVKD. The CDR3: CAISDGLDEKLFF. The DNA of the CDR3 is TGTGCCATCAGTGATGGCTTGGATGAAAAACTGTTTTTT.

The chain uses TRBV7-9 and TRBJ2-3, with D possibly matching TRBD2 (5 bases). Trimming removed 6 bases from V and 2 bases from J, with 18 bases in between. Germline V gene lookup returns CDR1 SEHNR and CDR2 FQNEAQ (reference sequence). This CDR3 has 16 amino acids. This CDR3 is CASSHAPGMVTDTQYF. CDR3 nucleotide sequence: TGTGCCAGCAGTCACGCCCCCGGGATGGTCACAGATACGCAGTATTTT.

The gene calls are TRBV7-2 and TRBJ1-2; 8 positions agree with TRBD1. CDR1 and CDR2 from the germline V gene are SGHTA and FQGNSA. The junction had 7 bases not matched to a gene; V was cut back by 5 bases and J by 8 bases. The CDR3 extends over 13 amino acids. CDR3: CASSTGTGRGYTF. CDR3 DNA sequence: TGTGCCAGCAGCACCGGGACAGGTCGGGGCTACACCTTC.

The chain joins TRBV7-9 to TRBJ2-7; maybe TRBD1 (9 bases). This CDR3 contains 19 residues. V was cut by 5 bases and J by 1 base, with 27 bases left in between. Looked up from germline, CDR1 is SEHNR and CDR2 is FQNEAQ (reference sequence). As DNA, the CDR3 is TGTGCCAGCAGCCCACCGGGGGGGACAGGGCTTGGTAGGTCCTACGAGCAGTACTTC. It specifies CASSPPGGTGLGRSYEQYF.

The rearrangement joins TRBV6-1 to TRBJ2-1; TRBD2 agrees at 9 bases. CDR1 is MNHNS and CDR2 is SASEGT in the germline V gene. This CDR3 contains 15 residues. V dropped 3 bases and J dropped 4; count of bases not matched to a gene: 4. The CDR3: CASSDGTSSYNEQFF. The CDR3 DNA sequence: TGTGCCAGCAGTGACGGGACTAGCAGTTACAATGAGCAGTTCTTC.

This clone was observed a single time. This rearrangement joins TRBV27 to TRBJ2-7, with D uncertain. CDR1 and CDR2 from the germline V gene are MNHEY and SMNVEV (reference sequence). Between the trimmed V and J ends, which lost 2 bases and 3 bases, there was a span of 11 bases. This CDR3 contains 14 residues. CDR3: CASSLPTPGYEQYF. The CDR3 DNA follows: TGTGCCAGCAGTTTACCCACTCCCGGCTACGAGCAGTACTTC.

J is TRBJ2-7 and V is TRBV7-9; tentatively, D is TRBD1 or TRBD2 (5 bases each). This CDR3 has 14 amino acids. Germline CDR1 and CDR2: SEHNR and FQNEAQ (reference sequence). Trimming took off 3 bases at V and 1 base at J, with 10 bases between the two ends. CDR3 residues: CASSFRDRSYEQYF. The CDR3 DNA reads TGTGCCAGCAGCTTCCGGGACCGATCCTACGAGCAGTACTTC. Full variable domain (outside the CDR3, taken from reference TRBV7-9 and TRBJ2-7): DTGVSQNPRHKITKRGQNVTFRCDPISEHNRLYWYRQTLGQGPEFLTYFQNEAQLEKSRLLSDRFSAERPKGSFSTLEIQRTEQGDSAMYLCASSFRDRSYEQYFGPGTRLTVT.

The rearrangement uses TRBV10-3 and TRBJ2-2; 7 bases agree with TRBD1. V was pared by 8 bases and J by 5 bases, with 5 bases of the junction left unmatched. Per germline, CDR1 ENHRY and CDR2 SYGVKD. CDR3 length: 13 amino acids. The CDR3 nucleotides are TGTGCCATCGGGGACAGTATTACCGGGGAGCTGTTTTTT. It translates to CAIGDSITGELFF.

This clone has a single count. The chain is built from TRBV5-5 and TRBJ1-1, with TRBD1 matching over 7 bases. The junction had 11 bases not matched to a gene; V was cut back by 9 bases and J by 6 bases. Germline V lookup: CDR1 SGHKS, CDR2 YYEKEE (reference sequence). This CDR3 comprises 13 residues. The CDR3 loop reads CAKQDRAGAEAFF. The CDR3 bases are TGTGCCAAACAAGACAGGGCAGGCGCTGAAGCTTTCTTT. Looking up the rest from reference TRBV5-5 and TRBJ1-1 gives the full variable domain: DAGVTQSPTHLIKTRGQQVTLRCSPISGHKSVSWYQQVLGQGPQFIFQYYEKEERGRGNFPDRFSARQFPNYSSELNVNALLLGDSALYLCAKQDRAGAEAFFGQGTRLTVV.